Listed here are 28 T cell receptor beta chains from one sample, sequenced in a study of T cell changes during pregnancy in multiple sclerosis. Clones were sequenced by immunoSEQ multiplex PCR, and TCRdb holds only the in-frame ones, with some missing. The sample consists of about 38,000 clones, approximately 94% of them appearing once. The sample here was CD4+ T cells from peripheral blood mononuclear cells, taken in the second trimester of pregnancy. All receptors derive from a female donor with multiple sclerosis, enrolled in a pregnancy study.

This rearrangement joins TRBV30 to TRBJ1-4; 9 bases align to TRBD1. V lost 7 bases, J lost 5 bases, and 5 bases stayed unmatched. Germline V gene lookup returns CDR1 GTSNPN and CDR2 SVGIG (reference sequence). The CDR3 is made up of 13 amino acids. The CDR3 region is CASTGTGNEKLFF. The CDR3 DNA reads as TGTGCCTCTACCGGGACAGGGAATGAAAAACTGTTTTTT.

The gene calls are TRBV28 and TRBJ2-1; tentatively, D is TRBD2 (6 bases). The CDR3 covers 14 residues. The V end was cut by 5 bases, the J end by 8 bases, with 16 bases between. Looked up from germline, CDR1 is MDHEN and CDR2 is SYDVKM. The CDR3 DNA reads as TGTGCCAGCAGTGACCGGGAGAGTTCTGATGAGCAGTTCTTC. Amino acids: CASSDRESSDEQFF.

The V gene is TRBV7-8, the J gene TRBJ2-2, with 8 bases fitting TRBD1. Germline V gene data show CDR1 as SGHVS and CDR2 as FQNEAQ. V dropped 5 bases and J dropped 3; count of bases not matched to a gene: 5. The CDR3 is made up of 15 amino acids. CDR3 region: CASSNYRGYTGELFF. The DNA for the CDR3 is TGTGCCAGCAGCAACTACAGGGGGTACACCGGGGAGCTGTTTTTT. Variable domain in full (rest from reference TRBV7-8 and TRBJ2-2): GAGVSQSPRYKVAKRGQDVALRCDPISGHVSLFWYQQALGQGPEFLTYFQNEAQLDKSGLPSDRFFAERPEGSVSTLKIQRTQQEDSAVYLCASSNYRGYTGELFFGEGSRLTVL.

The V and J genes are TRBV6-4 and TRBJ2-1; TRBD2 matches at 11 bases. CDR3 length: 15 residues. Germline V CDR1 and CDR2: MRHNA, SNTAGT. J gave up 8 bases and V 6 bases, and 9 bases lay outside the gene matches. DNA for the CDR3: TGTGCCAGCAGCCATTCCGGGACTAGCGGTGATGAGCAGTTCTTC. Translation gives CASSHSGTSGDEQFF.

The chain uses TRBV10-3 and TRBJ1-2, with 10 bases identical to TRBD1. The germline gives CDR1 ENHRY, CDR2 SYGVKD. The ends lost 7 bases at V and 6 bases at J; junction bases unmatched: 5. This CDR3 is 13 amino acids long. The CDR3 sequence: CAINEGQGNGYTF. CDR3 nucleotides: TGTGCCATCAACGAGGGACAGGGGAATGGCTACACCTTC.

The rearrangement uses TRBV6-5 and TRBJ1-1; D is unresolved. The CDR3 has 14 residues. Germline V gene sequence: CDR1 MNHEY, CDR2 SVGAGI. V was clipped by 0 bases and J by 1 base, with 6 bases between them. The CDR3 reads CASSYSSRNTEAFF. CDR3 nucleotides: TGTGCCAGCAGTTACTCTTCCCGGAACACTGAAGCTTTCTTT.

The chain uses TRBV11-2 and TRBJ1-5; D is perhaps TRBD1 (5 bases). Germline V gives CDR1 SGHAT, CDR2 FQNNGV. V was pared by 1 base and J by 3 bases, with 13 bases between. The CDR3 consists of 16 residues. The CDR3 DNA reads TGTGCCAGCAGCTTAGGGCGGGGGGAGGACAATCAGCCCCAGCATTTT. Its protein product is CASSLGRGEDNQPQHF.

CDR3 bases: TGTGCCAGTAGTATGGGGACAGGGGATCAGCCCCAGCATTTT. Translation gives CASSMGTGDQPQHF. The chain joins TRBV19 to TRBJ1-5; 10 bases align to TRBD1. Germline V lookup: CDR1 LNHDA, CDR2 SQIVND (reference sequence). V was pared by 3 bases and J by 5 bases, with 1 base of the junction left unmatched. The CDR3 loop spans 14 amino acids.

This clone was counted once. The chain combines TRBV10-3 with TRBJ2-3, with 16 bases identical to TRBD2. The CDR3 is 15 residues long. V dropped 6 bases and J dropped 4; count of bases not matched to a gene: 1. Germline CDR1 reads ENHRY; CDR2 reads SYGVKD. This chain's CDR3 is CAISGTSGRADTQYF. Written as DNA, the CDR3 is TGTGCCATCAGCGGGACTAGCGGGAGGGCAGATACGCAGTATTTT.

This chain connects TRBV29-1 to TRBJ1-1, with a possible D match to TRBD1 (5 bases). The CDR3 consists of 14 residues. The germline gives CDR1 SQVTM, CDR2 ANQGSEA. The germline V and J ends were trimmed by 2 bases and 0 bases, with 10 bases remaining between them. The CDR3 loop reads CSVEQGLMNTEAFF. DNA of the CDR3: TGCAGCGTTGAACAGGGCCTCATGAACACTGAAGCTTTCTTT.

V usage is TRBV5-1 and J usage is TRBJ1-2; D might be TRBD1 (5 bases). The CDR3 sequence is 14 residues long. The germline V gene encodes CDR1 SGHRS and CDR2 YFSETQ. Trimming cost V 3 bases and J 4 bases, with 13 bases left between them. CDR3 sequence reads: CASSSVPGGYGYTF. CDR3 DNA: TGCGCCAGCAGCTCGGTCCCGGGGGGCTATGGCTACACCTTC.

V usage is TRBV6-6 and J usage is TRBJ2-7, with 10 bases lining up with TRBD1. Trimming removed 5 bases from V and 2 bases from J; junction bases left unmatched: 3. This CDR3 has 14 residues. Germline CDR1 and CDR2: MNHNY and SVGAGI (reference sequence). This CDR3 reads CASSRGQGTYEQYF. CDR3 nucleotide sequence: TGTGCCAGCAGTAGGGGACAGGGGACCTACGAGCAGTACTTC.

V usage is TRBV7-2 and J usage is TRBJ2-7; unclear D gene. The CDR3 is 13 residues long. Germline V CDR1 and CDR2: SGHTA, FQGNSA. V lost 5 bases to trimming and J lost 1 base, with 9 bases between them. CDR3 bases: TGTGCCAGCAGCCCCGAGTGGTCCTACGAGCAGTACTTC. Translating it yields CASSPEWSYEQYF.

The chain combines TRBV18 with TRBJ1-4, with D possibly being TRBD1 (6 bases). V was cut by 2 bases and J by 7 bases, with 11 bases left in between. This CDR3 has 14 amino acids. Germline V gene data show CDR1 as KGHSH and CDR2 as LQKENI. CDR3 coding DNA: TGTGCCAGCTCACCAACGGACAGCGGTGAAAAACTGTTTTTT. Encoded protein: CASSPTDSGEKLFF.

A single count supports this clone. The rearrangement joins TRBV7-3 to TRBJ2-7; 12 nucleotides line up with TRBD2. Trimming cost V 0 bases and J 2 bases; bases outside gene matches: 5. CDR3 size: 17 residues. Looked up from germline, CDR1 is SGHTA and CDR2 is FQGTGA. The CDR3 nucleotides are TGTGCCAGCAGCTTAACCGGGGGACTAGCGGGCACCTACGAGCAGTACTTC. Translated, it gives CASSLTGGLAGTYEQYF.

The chain couples TRBV7-6 to TRBJ1-6, with D perhaps TRBD1 (5 bases). The CDR3 is 16 amino acids. Germline V CDR1 and CDR2: SGHVS, FNYEAQ. Trimming cost V 9 bases and J 8 bases, with 23 bases left between them. CDR3 DNA: TGTGCCAGGGCGAGGGAGGGGCCGCCTCAAGATTCACCCCTCCACTTT. Translated, it gives CARAREGPPQDSPLHF.

This chain uses TRBV19 with TRBJ1-5; 9 bases match TRBD1. CDR3 length equals 15 residues. Trimming at V came to 9 bases and at J to 4 bases, leaving 10 bases not matched to a gene. Germline loops: CDR1 LNHDA, CDR2 SQIVND (reference sequence). Here the CDR3 reads CASTLTGQGNQPQHF. In DNA form, the CDR3 reads TGTGCCAGCACCTTAACCGGACAGGGGAATCAGCCCCAGCATTTT.

The V and J genes are TRBV2 and TRBJ1-1; 9 nucleotides align to TRBD1. Germline V CDR1 and CDR2: SNHLY, FYNNEI. This CDR3 spans 16 amino acids. V shed 5 bases and J 4 bases; nucleotides not matched to a gene: 11. CDR3 sequence (DNA): TGTGCCAGCAGTCCGGGACAGGGCAGAGTTGGCACTGAAGCTTTCTTT. It is translated as CASSPGQGRVGTEAFF.

The chain combines TRBV6-1 with TRBJ1-4, with D hard to call. The V gene lost 6 bases and the J gene lost 6 bases, with 17 bases spanning the gap. Germline V gene sequence: CDR1 MNHNS, CDR2 SASEGT. There are 15 residues in the CDR3. DNA of the CDR3: TGTGCCAGCAGGCGGGGTATTTTGGGTGATGAAAAACTGTTTTTT. This sequence encodes CASRRGILGDEKLFF.

V is TRBV19 and J is TRBJ2-7; the match to TRBD2 covers 8 bases. This CDR3 region has 14 residues. V was clipped by 6 bases and J by 6 bases; unmatched bases: 10. The germline V gene encodes CDR1 LNHDA and CDR2 SQIVND (reference sequence). DNA of the CDR3: TGTGCCAGTAGCGTAACGGGACTAGGAAGCGAGCAGTACTTC. It translates to CASSVTGLGSEQYF.

The chain links TRBV4-2 to TRBJ2-2, with D possibly matching TRBD1 (6 bases). This CDR3 has 16 residues. CDR1 LGHNA and CDR2 YNFKEQ come from the germline V gene. The V and J ends lost 0 bases and 5 bases respectively, with 13 bases between them. The CDR3 here is CASSQDDRMWTGELFF. For the CDR3, the DNA is TGTGCCAGCAGCCAAGACGACAGGATGTGGACCGGGGAGCTGTTTTTT.

The J gene is TRBJ1-2, the V gene TRBV5-4; D ambiguous. With 4 bases removed from V and 3 bases from J, the gap between germline ends came to 13 bases. This CDR3 region has 14 residues. The germline V gene encodes CDR1 SGHNT and CDR2 YYREEE (reference sequence). The CDR3 protein is CASSVDGAHYGYTF. The CDR3, as DNA: TGTGCCAGCAGCGTAGACGGAGCCCACTATGGCTACACCTTC.

The chain carries TRBV10-2 and TRBJ2-7, with D tentatively TRBD2 (7 bases). Germline V CDR1 and CDR2: WSHSY, SAAADI. Trimming stripped 3 bases from V and 0 bases from J, with 9 bases between. The CDR3 runs 14 residues. CDR3 amino acids: CASSEGGVSYEQYF. The CDR3 DNA reads TGCGCCAGCAGTGAAGGGGGGGTCTCCTACGAGCAGTACTTC.

CDR3 sequence reads: CAIKTLAGGPHTGELFF. As DNA, the CDR3 is TGTGCCATCAAAACGCTAGCGGGGGGGCCTCACACCGGGGAGCTGTTTTTT. This chain links TRBV10-3 with TRBJ2-2; TRBD2 aligns across 12 bases. The germline V gene encodes CDR1 ENHRY and CDR2 SYGVKD. The CDR3 consists of 17 residues. The junction had 9 bases not matched to a gene; V was cut back by 7 bases and J by 3 bases.

The table lists this clone with a few counts. The chain carries TRBV21-1 and TRBJ2-7; the table's D call of TRBD2 was not tested on the DNA. TRBV21-1 is listed as a pseudogene. The length of the CDR3 is 14 residues. Here the CDR3 DNA reads TGTGCCAGCAGCAAGCCGGGACTAGAGTACGAGCAGTACTTC. Amino acid sequence: CASSKPGLEYEQYF.

The rearrangement uses TRBV7-3 and TRBJ2-2; 9 nucleotides match TRBD1. The germline CDR1 and CDR2 sequences are SGHTA and FQGTGA. This CDR3 region has 15 residues. With 6 bases clipped from V and 2 bases from J, the junction kept 4 bases outside the gene matches. DNA of the CDR3: TGTGCCAGCAGTGAACAGGGGGCCAACACCGGGGAGCTGTTTTTT. It is translated as CASSEQGANTGELFF.

The chain links TRBV7-9 to TRBJ2-2; D ambiguous. Trimming shortened V by 4 bases and J by 7 bases, and 7 bases separated the two germline ends. Germline V lookup: CDR1 SEHNR, CDR2 FQNEAQ (reference sequence). The length of the CDR3 is 12 residues. The CDR3 reads CASSYRRGELFF. CDR3 bases: TGTGCCAGCAGCTACAGACGCGGGGAGCTGTTTTTT.

The chain uses TRBV14 and TRBJ2-5; D possibly corresponds to TRBD1 (6 bases). Germline CDR1 SGHDN, CDR2 FVKESK. V was clipped by 3 bases and J by 2 bases, with 16 bases between them. This CDR3 contains 16 residues. This CDR3 reads CASSQPGGPFQETQYF. The CDR3 nucleotides read TGTGCCAGCAGCCAGCCTGGGGGCCCTTTTCAAGAGACCCAGTACTTC.